The rows below give T cell receptor beta chains drawn from one sample of a study of T-cell memory formation after mild COVID-19. TCRdb processed the 5' RACE reads anew with MiXCR; each CDR3 protein has one entry. This table holds roughly 340,000 distinct CDR3 sequences, 20% to 25% found once. Sequenced input: PBMCs or a T cell subset sorted from them (not recorded which). The receptors here all came from a man younger than 35 who had mild COVID-19 (a few samples of this study predate the infection). Cell type and time point are not known. Both conserved end residues are part of each CDR3. D genes are given only for firm matches. Some rows mark clone size as missing; the rest say once, few, many or name a class of expanded clone.

>-|-|TRBV3-1|14|TRBJ2-2
TGTGCCAGCCAGGGACAAGCGAACACCGGGGAGCTGTTTTTT
CASQGQANTGELFF
>many|TRBD2|TRBV10-1|14|TRBJ2-3
TGCGCCAGCGGAGGACTAGCGGGCACAGATACGCAGTATTTT
CASGGLAGTDTQYF
>once|-|TRBV4-1|15|TRBJ1-5
TGCGCCAGCAGCCTCCACCTCGGGGGGAATCAGCCCCAGCATTTT
CASSLHLGGNQPQHF
>-|-|TRBV29-1|10|TRBJ1-2
TGCAGCGTTGTTGGGGATGGCTACACCTTC
CSVVGDGYTF
>-|-|TRBV6-5|17|TRBJ2-2
TGTGCCAGCAGTTACTCGAGATTGTTAGGGTACACCGGGGAGCTGTTTTTT
CASSYSRLLGYTGELFF
>few|TRBD1|TRBV29-1|14|TRBJ2-1
TGCAGCGCACGAGGAGGGACAGGGAACAATGAGCAGTTCTTC
CSARGGTGNNEQFF
>-|-|TRBV4-3|16|TRBJ1-2
TGCGCCAGCAGCCAAGATTCACAACCTGCATGGGTCGGCTACACCTTC
CASSQDSQPAWVGYTF
>-|-|TRBV4-2|16|TRBJ2-1
TGTGCCAGCAGCCGAATAGGAGGGGCCTCCTACAATGAGCAGTTCTTC
CASSRIGGASYNEQFF
>-|-|TRBV29-1|13|TRBJ1-5
TGCAGCGCGGCAACAGGTCTGAATCAGCCCCAGCATTTT
CSAATGLNQPQHF
>-|-|TRBV4-1|17|TRBJ2-2
TGCGCCAGCAGCCAGGTGGGGGGAGCGGGGAACACCGGGGAGCTGTTTTTT
CASSQVGGAGNTGELFF
>once|TRBD2|TRBV7-2|15|TRBJ2-1
TGTGCCAGCAGCTTAGTTTTAGCGGGGGGGAATGAGCAGTTCTTC
CASSLVLAGGNEQFF
>few|-|TRBV6-6|13|TRBJ2-4
TGTGCCACTAGAGGGGACTTTGGAAACATTCAGTACTTC
CATRGDFGNIQYF
>-|-|TRBV7-2|15|TRBJ2-4
TGTGCCAGCAGCTACCGCGGACGGGTTATAAACATTCAGTACTTC
CASSYRGRVINIQYF
>few|TRBD1|TRBV29-1|15|TRBJ1-2
TGCAGCGTATCCGGGACAGGGGGACATAGCTATGGCTACACCTTC
CSVSGTGGHSYGYTF